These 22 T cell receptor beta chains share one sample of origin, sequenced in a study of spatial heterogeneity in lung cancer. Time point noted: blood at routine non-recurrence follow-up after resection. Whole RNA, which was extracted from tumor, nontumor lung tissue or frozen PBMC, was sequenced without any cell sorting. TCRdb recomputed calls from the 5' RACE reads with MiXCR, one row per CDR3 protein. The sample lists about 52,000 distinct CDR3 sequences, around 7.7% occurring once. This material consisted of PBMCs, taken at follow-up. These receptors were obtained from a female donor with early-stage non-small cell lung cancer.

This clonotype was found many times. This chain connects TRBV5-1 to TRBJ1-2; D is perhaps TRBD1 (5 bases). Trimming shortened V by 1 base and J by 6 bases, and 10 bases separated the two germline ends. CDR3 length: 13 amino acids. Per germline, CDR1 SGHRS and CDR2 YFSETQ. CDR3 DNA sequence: TGCGCCAGCAGCTTGTCGGGGCTTGATGGCTACACCTTC. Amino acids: CASSLSGLDGYTF.

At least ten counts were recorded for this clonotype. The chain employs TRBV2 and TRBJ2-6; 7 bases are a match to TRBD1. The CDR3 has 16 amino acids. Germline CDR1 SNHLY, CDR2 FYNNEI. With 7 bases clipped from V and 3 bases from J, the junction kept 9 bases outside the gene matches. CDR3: CASTGTVGFGANVLTF. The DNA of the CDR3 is TGTGCCAGCACTGGGACAGTGGGCTTTGGGGCCAACGTCCTGACTTTC. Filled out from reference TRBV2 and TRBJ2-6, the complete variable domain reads EPEVTQTPSHQVTQMGQEVILRCVPISNHLYFYWYRQILGQKVEFLVSFYNNEISEKSEIFDDQFSVERPDGSNFTLKIRSTKLEDSAMYFCASTGTVGFGANVLTFGAGSRLTVL.

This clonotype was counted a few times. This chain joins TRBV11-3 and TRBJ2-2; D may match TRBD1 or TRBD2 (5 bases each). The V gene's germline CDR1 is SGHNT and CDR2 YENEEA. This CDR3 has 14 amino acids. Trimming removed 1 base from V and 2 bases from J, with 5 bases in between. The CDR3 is CASSLGDNTGELFF. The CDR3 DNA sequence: TGTGCCAGCAGCTTAGGGGACAACACCGGGGAGCTGTTTTTT.

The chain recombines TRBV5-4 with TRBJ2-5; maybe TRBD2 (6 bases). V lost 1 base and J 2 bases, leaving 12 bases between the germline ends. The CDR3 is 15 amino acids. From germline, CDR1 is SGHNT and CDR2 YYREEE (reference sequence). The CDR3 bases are TGTGCCAGCAGCTTGTCGGAGACTAGACAAGAGACCCAGTACTTC. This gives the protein CASSLSETRQETQYF.

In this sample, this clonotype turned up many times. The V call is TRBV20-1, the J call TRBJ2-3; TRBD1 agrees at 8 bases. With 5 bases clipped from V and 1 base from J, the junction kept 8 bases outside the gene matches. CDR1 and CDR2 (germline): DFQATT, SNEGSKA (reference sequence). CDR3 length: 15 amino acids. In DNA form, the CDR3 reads TGCAGTGCTTCCTACACAGGGGGTGGCACAGATACGCAGTATTTT. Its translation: CSASYTGGGTDTQYF.

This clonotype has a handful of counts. The CDR3 nucleotides read TGCGCCAGCAGCCGAAGTATCGCGGATGGCTACACCTTC. Amino acid sequence: CASSRSIADGYTF. V gene TRBV4-1 combines with J gene TRBJ1-2; D uncertain. V lost 4 bases to trimming and J lost 6 bases, with 12 bases between them. The CDR3 extends over 13 amino acids. Germline V gene lookup returns CDR1 MGHRA and CDR2 YSYEKL.

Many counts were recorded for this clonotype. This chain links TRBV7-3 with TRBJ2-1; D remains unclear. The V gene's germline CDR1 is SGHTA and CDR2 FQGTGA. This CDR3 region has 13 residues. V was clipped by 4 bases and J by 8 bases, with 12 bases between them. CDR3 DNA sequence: TGTGCCAGCAGCTCCCCCGGGTCCGATGAGCAGTTCTTC. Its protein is CASSSPGSDEQFF.

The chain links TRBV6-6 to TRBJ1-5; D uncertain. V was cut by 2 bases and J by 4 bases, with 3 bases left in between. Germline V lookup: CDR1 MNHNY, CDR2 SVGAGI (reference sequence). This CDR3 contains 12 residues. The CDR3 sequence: CASSYQNQPQHF. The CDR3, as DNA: TGTGCCAGCAGTTACCAAAATCAGCCCCAGCATTTT.

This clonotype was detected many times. CDR3 sequence: CSANDRIGPQHF. The CDR3 DNA reads TGCAGTGCTAATGACCGAATAGGGCCCCAGCATTTT. This rearrangement joins TRBV20-1 to TRBJ1-5, with D uncertain. Germline CDR1 and CDR2: DFQATT and SNEGSKA (reference sequence). Between the trimmed V and J ends, which lost 4 bases and 9 bases, there was a span of 13 bases. This CDR3 spans 12 amino acids.

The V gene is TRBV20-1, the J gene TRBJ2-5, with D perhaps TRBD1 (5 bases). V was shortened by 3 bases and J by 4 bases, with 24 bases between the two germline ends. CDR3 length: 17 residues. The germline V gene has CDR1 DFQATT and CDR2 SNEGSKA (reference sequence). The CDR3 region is CSASIPIGQGIGETQYF. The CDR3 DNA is TGCAGTGCTAGCATACCCATTGGGCAGGGTATTGGAGAGACCCAGTACTTC.

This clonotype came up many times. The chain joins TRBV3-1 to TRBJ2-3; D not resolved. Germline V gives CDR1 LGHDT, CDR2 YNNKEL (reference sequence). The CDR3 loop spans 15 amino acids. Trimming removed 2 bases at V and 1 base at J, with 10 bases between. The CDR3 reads CASSQLSRGTDTQYF. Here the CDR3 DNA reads TGTGCCAGCAGCCAACTCTCACGGGGCACAGATACGCAGTATTTT.

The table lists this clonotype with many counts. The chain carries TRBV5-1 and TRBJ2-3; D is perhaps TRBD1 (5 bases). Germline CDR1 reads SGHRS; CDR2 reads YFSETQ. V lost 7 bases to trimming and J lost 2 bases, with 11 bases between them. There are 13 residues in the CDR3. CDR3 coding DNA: TGCGCCAGCGGGGATGGGGCCACAGATACGCAGTATTTT. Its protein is CASGDGATDTQYF.

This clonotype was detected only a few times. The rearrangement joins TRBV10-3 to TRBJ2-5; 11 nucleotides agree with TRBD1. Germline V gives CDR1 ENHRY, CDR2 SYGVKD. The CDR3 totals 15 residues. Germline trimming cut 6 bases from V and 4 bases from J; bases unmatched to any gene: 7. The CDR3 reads CAIRRTGGSGETQYF. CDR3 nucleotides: TGTGCCATCAGGCGGACAGGGGGCAGTGGAGAGACCCAGTACTTC.

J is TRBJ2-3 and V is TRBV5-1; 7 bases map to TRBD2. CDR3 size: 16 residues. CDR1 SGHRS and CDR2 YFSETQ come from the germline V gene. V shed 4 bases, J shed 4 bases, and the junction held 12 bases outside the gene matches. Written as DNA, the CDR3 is TGCGCCAGCAGCCAAGGGACTAACTCGGGGCCAGATACGCAGTATTTT. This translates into CASSQGTNSGPDTQYF.

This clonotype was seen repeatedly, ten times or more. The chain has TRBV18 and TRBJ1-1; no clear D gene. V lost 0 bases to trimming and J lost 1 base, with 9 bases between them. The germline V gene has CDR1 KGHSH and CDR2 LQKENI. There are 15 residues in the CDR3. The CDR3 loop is CASSPPKGPNTEAFF. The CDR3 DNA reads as TGTGCCAGCTCACCACCGAAGGGTCCGAACACTGAAGCTTTCTTT.

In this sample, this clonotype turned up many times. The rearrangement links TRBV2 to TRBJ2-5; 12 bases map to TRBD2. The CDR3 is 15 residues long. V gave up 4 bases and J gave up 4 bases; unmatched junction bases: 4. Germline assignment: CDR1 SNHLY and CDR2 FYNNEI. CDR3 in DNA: TGTGCCAGCAGTGCTAGCGGGGGGGCCTCAGAGACCCAGTACTTC. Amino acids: CASSASGGASETQYF.

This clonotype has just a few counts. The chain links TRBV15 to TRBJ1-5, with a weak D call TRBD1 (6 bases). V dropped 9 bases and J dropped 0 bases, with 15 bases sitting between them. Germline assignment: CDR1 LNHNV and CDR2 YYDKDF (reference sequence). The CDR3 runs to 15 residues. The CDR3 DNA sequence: TGTGCCACGGCTGGGGGGCGTCGTAGCAATCAGCCCCAGCATTTT. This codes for CATAGGRRSNQPQHF.

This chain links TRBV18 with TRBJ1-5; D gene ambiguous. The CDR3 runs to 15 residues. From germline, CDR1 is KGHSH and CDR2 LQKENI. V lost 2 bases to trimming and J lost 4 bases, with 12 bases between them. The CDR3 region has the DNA TGTGCCAGCTCACCAGCGGGCACCTCGAATCAGCCCCAGCATTTT. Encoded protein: CASSPAGTSNQPQHF.

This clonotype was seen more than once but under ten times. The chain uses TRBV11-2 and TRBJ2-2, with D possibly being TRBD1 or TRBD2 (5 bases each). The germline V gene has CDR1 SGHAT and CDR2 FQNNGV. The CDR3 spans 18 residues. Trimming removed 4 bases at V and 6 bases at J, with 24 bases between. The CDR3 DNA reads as TGTGCCAGCAGCTCGAAAAAGGCCGGGACCCCTGATCCCGGGGAGCTGTTTTTT. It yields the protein CASSSKKAGTPDPGELFF.

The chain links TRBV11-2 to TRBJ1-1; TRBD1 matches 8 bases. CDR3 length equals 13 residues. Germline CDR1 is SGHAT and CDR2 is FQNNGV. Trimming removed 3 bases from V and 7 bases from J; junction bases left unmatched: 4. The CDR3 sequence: CASSFRQGFEAFF. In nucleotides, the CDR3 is TGTGCCAGCAGCTTTAGACAGGGGTTTGAAGCTTTCTTT.

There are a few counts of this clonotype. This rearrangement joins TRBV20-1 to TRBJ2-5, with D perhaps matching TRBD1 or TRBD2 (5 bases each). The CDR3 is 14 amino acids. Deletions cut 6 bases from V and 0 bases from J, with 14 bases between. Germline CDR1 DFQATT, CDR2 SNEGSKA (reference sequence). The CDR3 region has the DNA TGCAGTGCCAAATATGGGGGTAACCAAGAGACCCAGTACTTC. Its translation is CSAKYGGNQETQYF.

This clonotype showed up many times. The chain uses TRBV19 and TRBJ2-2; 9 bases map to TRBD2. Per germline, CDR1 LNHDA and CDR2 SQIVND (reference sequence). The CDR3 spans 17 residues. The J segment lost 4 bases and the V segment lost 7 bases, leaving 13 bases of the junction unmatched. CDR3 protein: CASISRERGAATGELFF. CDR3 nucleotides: TGTGCCAGTATATCCCGGGAGCGGGGGGCCGCCACCGGGGAGCTGTTTTTT.